Listed here are 3 T cell receptor beta chains from one sample, sequenced in a study of identical twins. Each CDR3 protein gets one entry after TCRdb re-called the 5' RACE reads with MiXCR. The repertoire includes about 340,000 distinct CDR3 sequences, 9% to 15% of them detected once, and approximately 7.9% sits in the top ten. These sequences were also reported in another study, on yellow fever vaccine responses in identical twins.

The sequencing sample was made of CD8+ T cells sorted from blood. The receptors here all came from a woman aged 18-30 years in good health.

This clonotype was counted between two and nine times. This chain joins TRBV5-1 and TRBJ2-7; D is unresolved. Deletions cut 0 bases from V and 0 bases from J, with 13 bases between. Germline CDR1 is SGHRS and CDR2 is YFSETQ. CDR3 length: 16 residues. As DNA, the CDR3 is TGCGCCAGCAGCTTGGAGGTCAGGATGAGCTCCTACGAGCAGTACTTC. Encoded protein: CASSLEVRMSSYEQYF.

This clonotype was counted a few times. The chain recombines TRBV28 with TRBJ2-5; D gene uncertain. Trimming cost V 3 bases and J 4 bases, with 6 bases left between them. The CDR3 runs to 12 residues. Germline CDR1 is MDHEN and CDR2 is SYDVKM. The CDR3 is CASSFQRETQYF. The CDR3 DNA reads as TGTGCCAGCAGTTTCCAAAGAGAGACCCAGTACTTC.

V and J are TRBV24-1 and TRBJ2-3; the D is unclear. Germline CDR1 is KGHDR and CDR2 is SFDVKD. Trimming removed 2 bases at V and 2 bases at J, with 7 bases between. The CDR3 contains 14 residues. Written as DNA, the CDR3 is TGTGCCACCAGTGATTGGACCGACACAGATACGCAGTATTTT. This gives the protein CATSDWTDTDTQYF.